This T cell receptor beta chain was sequenced in a study of cytomegalovirus exposure and HLA in healthy donors (TCRdb year 2017). As for the study more broadly: In an earlier analysis of roughly 590 of the donors, approximately 300 Gb of sequence data and 95 million to 130 million unique TCR beta sequences from about 179 million T cells were reported. An early release that covered fewer than 750 HLA-typed donors contained approximately 300 gigabases of sequencing data and about 93 million unique TCR sequences. Of the 300 to 500 genotyped donors, roughly 80% were placed in the genetic ancestry cluster associated with self-reported Caucasian donors. The aim of the study was to test whether cataloging public T cell receptors could identify signatures of past pathogen exposure. The study used immunosequencing to profile the T cell repertoires of under 700 subjects and linked those repertoires to cytomegalovirus serostatus. A separate validation cohort of approximately 130 different subjects was used in addition to the roughly 670-subject first cohort. To predict cytomegalovirus infection status, the study combined high-throughput TCR immunosequencing, statistical association of individual TCRs with disease status, and machine learning. A later analysis re-examined previously published TCR beta repertoires from just over 650 donors and added high-resolution HLA genotyping to investigate patterns of TCR occurrence. The later analysis used no new phenotypic data to find candidate immune exposures, relying instead on TCR beta sequences and their occurrence across donors. An earlier analysis of fewer than 750 of the donors used high-throughput TCR beta sequencing to judge whether each TCR beta V gene segment behaved as functional or pseudogenic. Donor age, sex, ethnicity and CMV serostatus were compiled together with the repertoire data. A later genetic analysis took genome-wide SNP genotypes for about 60% of the roughly 670 donors and used that subset as a discovery cohort. Every discovery cohort repertoire had been produced on one sequencing platform. HLA typing included class I and class II loci at four-digit resolution. Typing coverage varied by locus: roughly 620-640 donors for A, B, C, DRB1 and DQB1; approximately 560 for DQA1; about 590 for DPA1; around 490 for DPB1. Roughly 5 DR-DQ haplotypes were handled as single units for association and clustering, since linkage in the cohort was strong. Among 398 genotyped donors of the cohort, an average of around 250,000 unique TCR beta nucleotide sequences was sequenced per donor, of which about 19% were non-productive. Summary of the overall study and its limitations: Immune exposure information for the cohort was limited to CMV serostatus. A group of highly shared sequence variants was considered likely to be a technical artifact of the sequencing pipeline. In a later analysis, HLA-associated TCR beta chains were found to be more clonally expanded and to have lower generation probabilities than equally common non-associated chains. Presence/absence analyses assumed roughly uniform sequencing depth across donors, an assumption that may not hold. A later genetic analysis reported fewer N-insertions in productive TCRs among donors in an Asian-associated ancestry cluster than the roughly 700-donor mean. Strong co-occurrence of HLA alleles, especially DR and DQ, made assigning TCR associations to individual alleles difficult. The earlier analysis of about 600 of the donors excluded 15 to 20 rarely observed V segments, including chromosome 9 orphons, because counts were too low. The study listed 150 to 200 TCR beta chains as associated with cytomegalovirus. While some public TCRs were present in many individuals, most TCR sequences turned up only very rarely across donors. In a later analysis, most CMV-associated TCR beta chains were found to appear HLA-restricted, with HLA associations seemingly driven largely by CMV exposure. A further reported finding was that TCR beta sequences accurately predicted the HLA-A and HLA-B alleles for most subjects in the first cohort. According to a later analysis, TCR association rates differed among HLA loci, with DRB1 alleles showing the most associated TCRs and HLA-C alleles showing the fewest. Correlated functional status among segregating V segments might be attributable to linkage disequilibrium, but an unknown experimental factor could not be ruled out. In a later analysis, several top co-occurrence clusters were reported to appear linked to parvovirus B19, influenza, CMV and Epstein-Barr virus. The classifier was reported to diagnose cytomegalovirus status with high specificity and sensitivity in both the original and validation cohorts. Broadly in line with IMGT annotations, most TCR beta V segments showed up in productive rearrangements about 87% or about 30% of the time in an earlier analysis of some 590 of the donors. Because HLA typing was unavailable for some donors at each locus, only the typed subset was used in association tests. At a false discovery rate of 0.05, a later analysis linked fewer than 20,000 TCR beta sequences to specific HLA alleles. The cohort was sequenced for TCR beta chains only, and without alpha or paired-chain data the features that could be detected were limited. Three of the identified cytomegalovirus-associated TCR beta chains were confirmed in vitro to be specific for cytomegalovirus antigens. The authors suggested that the approach could potentially be generalized to other disease states and immunological phenotypes. In a later genetic analysis, a missense DCLRE1C variant was associated with V-gene and J-gene trimming of TCR beta chains, and the association was replicated in an independent cohort.

Comments on this clone: Its antigen remains unidentified. No base quality information exists; no much larger clone differs at one position.

Receptors were amplified or captured by the immunoSEQ multiplex PCR assay. For the multiplex PCR, a mixture combining 60 forward primers for TCR Vbeta segments and 13 reverse primers for TCR Jbeta segments was used. The CDR3 region of rearranged TCR beta genes was amplified from genomic DNA by a multiplex PCR assay. Amplified TCR beta libraries were sequenced as 87-base-pair reads on the Illumina HiSeq System. Per the original workflow: A later analysis tallied tens of millions of unique TCR beta chains across the 660 or so repertoires, and around 12 million of those chains were shared by two or more donors. Raw reads were error-corrected and collapsed into unique sequences by a nearest-neighbor algorithm in which closely related sequences were merged to remove PCR and sequencing errors. Alignment of CDR3 sequences to IMGT reference sequences was used to assign V, D and J gene segments. Each retained sequence needed at least a six-nucleotide match to both a V gene segment and a J gene segment. A rearrangement was called productive if the CDR3 had no stop codons and remained in frame with V and J, and every other rearrangement was called non-productive. CDR3 was defined according to IMGT convention as the region running from the second conserved V-encoded cysteine to the conserved J-encoded phenylalanine. The earlier analysis of a few hundred of the donors excluded any sequence lacking an unambiguous match to a single V gene segment. In an earlier analysis of several hundred of the donors, V segments were called functional above 56.7% productive rearrangements and were called segregating when the between-donor standard deviation exceeded 5%. To diagnose cytomegalovirus status from the catalog of TCR beta chain sequences, a statistical classification framework was built. In a later analysis, V and J genes were assigned by comparing TCR nucleotide sequences against IMGT/GENE-DB human TR gene sequences. The TCRdist pipeline was used in a later analysis to assign CDR3 sequences and most-parsimonious VDJ recombination scenarios. In a later analysis, each TCR beta chain was defined by its CDR3 amino acid sequence together with its V-gene family, and reads lacking a unique V-gene family were excluded. In a later analysis, fewer than 650 highly shared, low-generation-probability nucleotide sequences were removed to address suspected cross-contamination and a sequencing artifact. In a later analysis, a clonal expansion index was calculated for each public chain from normalized within-repertoire ranks of inferred template counts. A later analysis computed generation probabilities with a VDJ recombination model fitted to out-of-frame rearrangements, and checked the results against IGoR. Hypergeometric tests were used in a later analysis to score TCR-TCR, TCR-HLA and TCR-CMV co-occurrence, with a repertoire-size bias correction applied to the TCR pairs. A later analysis estimated false discovery rates by permuting HLA or CMV assignments 20 times. In a later analysis, co-occurring TCRs were grouped with DBSCAN, and TCRdist sequence similarity was added when clustering was performed within HLA-allele-positive subsets. Repertoires with fewer than 30,000 or more than 120,000 public chains, plus five repertoires with anomalous nucleotide sharing, were excluded from co-occurrence clustering. Sourced from immuneACCESS, this table was stored by TCRdb with only in-frame sequences that have V and J called. A share of the clones is absent; for the studies checked, an unresolved V gene accounts for under half, and the remainder has no known explanation. D and trimming were read from the DNA, whereas the V and J calls and clone size are those reported in that table. Across this sample there are 120,000 or so clones, with around three quarters seen only once. Together, the top ten hold 2% of the sample.

The cohort comprised 710 or so healthy bone marrow donors. At the time of sampling, all cohort members were nominally healthy, though unrecorded immune exposures were likely present. The donor was CMV seronegative and belonged to the group of roughly 330 seronegative cohort members. A peripheral blood sample was collected from each donor, and TCR beta sequencing was performed on peripheral blood mononuclear cells. Genomic DNA was extracted from the blood cell samples with the Qiagen DNeasy Blood Extraction Kit. The sample consisted of PBMCs. This TCR was sampled from a man younger than 30 in good health and CMV-seronegative.

The CDR3 region: CASTALGREAFF. The bases are TGTGCCAGCACCGCACTGGGGAGAGAAGCTTTCTTT. Recombination joined TRBV28 with TRBJ1-1; the D gene cannot be named for sure. V and J lose 7 bases and 8 bases, and a span of 14 bases separates them. From cysteine to phenylalanine, the CDR3 is 12 amino acids long. Just CDR3 DNA is preserved here, 36 bases in frame from base 1. CDR1 is given as MDHEN and CDR2 as SYDVKM, both from the germline V gene. The full variable domain, with segments outside the CDR3 supplied by the reference TRBV28 and TRBJ1-1 proteins, appears as DVKVTQSSRYLVKRTGEKVFLECVQDMDHENMFWYRQDPGLGLRLIYFSYDVKMKEKGDIPEGYSVSREKKERFSLILESASTNQTSMYLCASTALGREAFFGQGTRLTVV.